The following is a TCR beta chain sequence with its context. This CDR3 region has 12 residues. Looked up from germline, CDR1 is SGHDT and CDR2 is YYEEEE. V was clipped by 3 bases and J by 7 bases, with 10 bases between them. This record belongs to a study of T cell changes during pregnancy in multiple sclerosis. Libraries were prepared by immunoSEQ multiplex PCR; TCRdb keeps only in-frame clonotypes and omits some of them. The table includes 50,000 or so clones, 91% detected once. This material consisted of CD4+ T cells from peripheral blood mononuclear cells, taken after pregnancy. The TCR sequence derives from a female donor in good health, enrolled as a control in a pregnancy study. The chain carries TRBV5-6 and TRBJ1-2, with no clear D. In DNA form, the CDR3 reads TGTGCCAGCAGCTCCGTTCCGTCTGGCTACACCTTC. Protein product: CASSSVPSGYTF.